A selection of T cell receptor beta chains follows, all from one sample in a study of T cell repertoires in cytomegalovirus infection. TCRdb fed the reads into MiXCR, producing one record per CDR3 protein. Among fewer than 950,000 distinct CDR3 sequences, roughly 33% were seen once, and the ten largest hold about an eighth. The antigens of these receptors remain unknown. The input for sequencing was cultured CD8+ T cells from PBMCs, taken from culture after CMV antigen stimulation. These receptors came from a human donor in good health (CMV status not recorded). Some clones in this sample may be carry-over from other donors' samples. The CDR3 runs from the conserved cysteine through the conserved F or W. The order of the fields is CDR3 DNA, CDR3 protein, clone size, D gene, V gene, J gene. D genes are given only for firm matches. Clone size, where shown, is once, few, many, or a class for clones that have expanded.

CDR3 DNA: TGCAGCGTTGAAGATCGTGGACAGGGGTACGGCTACACCTTC
CDR3 protein: CSVEDRGQGYGYTF
clone size: NA
D gene: TRBD1
V gene: TRBV29-1
J gene: TRBJ1-2

CDR3 DNA: TGTGCCAGCAGTGAATATTTCCTCCGGACAGGACCCTCTGGAAACACCATATATTTT
CDR3 protein: CASSEYFLRTGPSGNTIYF
clone size: few
D gene: TRBD1
V gene: TRBV25-1
J gene: TRBJ1-3

CDR3 DNA: TGTGCCAGCAGTACTCTCAGTGTAGTAACGACCGAAGCTTTCTTT
CDR3 protein: CASSTLSVVTTEAFF
clone size: NA
D gene: NA
V gene: TRBV6-2/TRBV6-3
J gene: TRBJ1-1

CDR3 DNA: TGTGCCAGTAGTATGATAGGGGGTCCAGCCAATGAGCAGTTCTTC
CDR3 protein: CASSMIGGPANEQFF
clone size: many
D gene: NA
V gene: TRBV19
J gene: TRBJ2-1

CDR3 DNA: TGTGCCAGCAGTTTAACAAGGACAGGTTATCAGCCCCAGCATTTT
CDR3 protein: CASSLTRTGYQPQHF
clone size: many
D gene: TRBD1
V gene: TRBV12-3/TRBV12-4
J gene: TRBJ1-5

CDR3 DNA: TGTGCCAGCAGCTCCGCGACAGGGAACAAAGAGACCCAGTACTTC
CDR3 protein: CASSSATGNKETQYF
clone size: few
D gene: TRBD1
V gene: TRBV7-9
J gene: TRBJ2-5

CDR3 DNA: TGTGCCAGCATCATAGGGGAGACCCAGTACTTC
CDR3 protein: CASIIGETQYF
clone size: few
D gene: NA
V gene: TRBV2
J gene: TRBJ2-5

CDR3 DNA: TGCGCCAGCAGCCAAGTTTGGGGGGGACCTACAGATACGCAGTATTTT
CDR3 protein: CASSQVWGGPTDTQYF
clone size: NA
D gene: TRBD2
V gene: TRBV4-3
J gene: TRBJ2-3

CDR3 DNA: TGTGCCAGCAGTTTAGGAGTGTCAGGGCTCTTTAGCGAGCAGTACTTC
CDR3 protein: CASSLGVSGLFSEQYF
clone size: NA
D gene: NA
V gene: TRBV12-3/TRBV12-4
J gene: TRBJ2-7

CDR3 DNA: TGTGCCACCAGCAGAGAGGGGGAGGGGGAGACCCAGTACTTC
CDR3 protein: CATSREGEGETQYF
clone size: few
D gene: TRBD2
V gene: TRBV15
J gene: TRBJ2-5

CDR3 DNA: TGTGCTAGTGCTCCCAGCGGGACAGACCAAGAGACCCAGTACTTC
CDR3 protein: CASAPSGTDQETQYF
clone size: NA
D gene: NA
V gene: TRBV12-5
J gene: TRBJ2-5

CDR3 DNA: TGTGCCCGCAGTGAGGGGCGGGGGATGAACACTGAAGCTTTCTTT
CDR3 protein: CARSEGRGMNTEAFF
clone size: NA
D gene: NA
V gene: TRBV6-6
J gene: TRBJ1-1

CDR3 DNA: TGTGCCAGTAGTATAGATCTACTAGTAGGAAGCGATGAGCAGTTCTTC
CDR3 protein: CASSIDLLVGSDEQFF
clone size: many
D gene: NA
V gene: TRBV19
J gene: TRBJ2-1

CDR3 DNA: TGTGCCAGCAGTTTCGGGGGCTCCCTAGACGAGCAGTACTTC
CDR3 protein: CASSFGGSLDEQYF
clone size: NA
D gene: NA
V gene: TRBV6-5
J gene: TRBJ2-7

CDR3 DNA: TGTGCCAGCAGCTTGGCTGCAGGGGGCGTTAACACCGGGGAGCTGTTTTTT
CDR3 protein: CASSLAAGGVNTGELFF
clone size: few
D gene: TRBD1
V gene: TRBV5-5
J gene: TRBJ2-2

CDR3 DNA: TGTGCCAGCAGTGGGGGGGCCCTTCTCCAAGAGACCCAGTACTTC
CDR3 protein: CASSGGALLQETQYF
clone size: once
D gene: NA
V gene: TRBV12-3/TRBV12-4
J gene: TRBJ2-5

CDR3 DNA: TGTGCCAGCGAAGGGGAATCGGGGGAGCAGTACTTC
CDR3 protein: CASEGESGEQYF
clone size: NA
D gene: NA
V gene: TRBV2
J gene: TRBJ2-7

CDR3 DNA: TGTGTCAGCAGCTTGGGGCTACGGGTTAACACTGAAGCTTTCTTT
CDR3 protein: CVSSLGLRVNTEAFF
clone size: once
D gene: NA
V gene: TRBV5-6
J gene: TRBJ1-1

CDR3 DNA: TGCGCCAGCAGCTTGGGTCTCGAGAACACTGAAGCTTTCTTT
CDR3 protein: CASSLGLENTEAFF
clone size: NA
D gene: NA
V gene: TRBV5-1
J gene: TRBJ1-1

CDR3 DNA: TGTGCCAACAGTGGGCTAGCGGGGCCGGGAGCAGATACGCAGTATTTT
CDR3 protein: CANSGLAGPGADTQYF
clone size: NA
D gene: TRBD2
V gene: TRBV6-1
J gene: TRBJ2-3

CDR3 DNA: TGTGCCAGTAGTAACTGGGTGGCTGAAGCTTTCTTT
CDR3 protein: CASSNWVAEAFF
clone size: few
D gene: NA
V gene: TRBV19
J gene: TRBJ1-1

CDR3 DNA: TGTGCCAGCAGTGAACAGGGGAAAGTCGACTACGAGCAGTACTTC
CDR3 protein: CASSEQGKVDYEQYF
clone size: NA
D gene: NA
V gene: TRBV6-1
J gene: TRBJ2-7

CDR3 DNA: TGTGCCAGCTCACCAGAAAACTACGAGCAGTACTTC
CDR3 protein: CASSPENYEQYF
clone size: NA
D gene: NA
V gene: TRBV18
J gene: TRBJ2-7

CDR3 DNA: TGTGCCAGCAGCTTAGGTGGCAGGGGATTGATGAACACTGAAGCTTTCTTT
CDR3 protein: CASSLGGRGLMNTEAFF
clone size: NA
D gene: NA
V gene: TRBV7-9
J gene: TRBJ1-1

CDR3 DNA: TGTGCCAGCAGCTCCGTCCGGCAATCCACTAACTATGGCTACACCTTC
CDR3 protein: CASSSVRQSTNYGYTF
clone size: many
D gene: NA
V gene: TRBV7-8
J gene: TRBJ1-2

CDR3 DNA: TGCAGTGCTAGAGCTTCGACGAGGTACGAGCAGTACTTC
CDR3 protein: CSARASTRYEQYF
clone size: NA
D gene: NA
V gene: TRBV20-1
J gene: TRBJ2-7

CDR3 DNA: TGTGCCAGCAGTGACTCGTCGGGGGGACGGAACTATGGCTACACCTTC
CDR3 protein: CASSDSSGGRNYGYTF
clone size: NA
D gene: NA
V gene: TRBV6-2/TRBV6-3
J gene: TRBJ1-2

CDR3 DNA: TGTGCCAGCAGTTGGACAGCTCCAACCGGGGAGCTGTTTTTT
CDR3 protein: CASSWTAPTGELFF
clone size: NA
D gene: NA
V gene: TRBV27
J gene: TRBJ2-2

CDR3 DNA: TGTGCCAGCAGCGCACCTGACGGGACAGGGAGTGAAGCTTTCTTT
CDR3 protein: CASSAPDGTGSEAFF
clone size: NA
D gene: TRBD1
V gene: TRBV7-9
J gene: TRBJ1-1

CDR3 DNA: TGTGCCAGCAGCTTATGGGGCGGCAAAAACATTCAGTACTTC
CDR3 protein: CASSLWGGKNIQYF
clone size: NA
D gene: NA
V gene: TRBV11-2
J gene: TRBJ2-4

CDR3 DNA: TGTGCCAGCAACCCGACGTGGCAGGGAATAATGAACACTGAAGCTTTCTTT
CDR3 protein: CASNPTWQGIMNTEAFF
clone size: few
D gene: NA
V gene: TRBV7-2
J gene: TRBJ1-1

CDR3 DNA: TGTGCCAGTAGCTTGGACAACACAGATACGCAGTATTTT
CDR3 protein: CASSLDNTDTQYF
clone size: few
D gene: NA
V gene: TRBV19
J gene: TRBJ2-3

CDR3 DNA: TGTGCCAGCAGCCGTAATGAAAATGAAAAACTGTTTTTT
CDR3 protein: CASSRNENEKLFF
clone size: NA
D gene: NA
V gene: TRBV7-9
J gene: TRBJ1-4

CDR3 DNA: TGTGCCAGCAGTTTATTTGGCACAGACCGAGAGACCCAGTACTTC
CDR3 protein: CASSLFGTDRETQYF
clone size: NA
D gene: NA
V gene: TRBV28
J gene: TRBJ2-5

CDR3 DNA: TGCGCCAGCAGTGAGAACGGCTACGGGCTGTTTTTT
CDR3 protein: CASSENGYGLFF
clone size: few
D gene: NA
V gene: TRBV10-2
J gene: TRBJ2-2

CDR3 DNA: TGTGCCAGCAGTTACTTTAGCGGGGAGTACAATGAGCAGTTCTTC
CDR3 protein: CASSYFSGEYNEQFF
clone size: few
D gene: TRBD2
V gene: TRBV6-5
J gene: TRBJ2-1

CDR3 DNA: TGCAGTGCTCGGGACACCGGCTCTGGAAACACCATATATTTT
CDR3 protein: CSARDTGSGNTIYF
clone size: many
D gene: NA
V gene: TRBV20-1
J gene: TRBJ1-3

CDR3 DNA: TGTGCCAGCACCACGGGGGGTAGCACTGAAGCTTTCTTT
CDR3 protein: CASTTGGSTEAFF
clone size: few
D gene: NA
V gene: TRBV27
J gene: TRBJ1-1

CDR3 DNA: TGTGCCAGCAGCTTAAGTAGGACCTACAATGAGCAGTTCTTC
CDR3 protein: CASSLSRTYNEQFF
clone size: few
D gene: NA
V gene: TRBV7-2
J gene: TRBJ2-1

CDR3 DNA: TGTGCCAGCAGTTCGACAGGGGATAATTCACCCCTCCACTTT
CDR3 protein: CASSSTGDNSPLHF
clone size: NA
D gene: TRBD1
V gene: TRBV12-3/TRBV12-4
J gene: TRBJ1-6

CDR3 DNA: TGTGCCAGCAGCTCATCCCCTCCGGGCTACCCTCCGGTCCAAGAGACCCAGTACTTC
CDR3 protein: CASSSSPPGYPPVQETQYF
clone size: many
D gene: NA
V gene: TRBV7-6
J gene: TRBJ2-5

CDR3 DNA: TGTGCCAGCAGTTCCTCACGGCACATTCAGTACTTC
CDR3 protein: CASSSSRHIQYF
clone size: NA
D gene: NA
V gene: TRBV27
J gene: TRBJ2-4